This is a list of T cell receptor beta chains from one sample in a study of shared clonotypes between healthy human individuals. Clones were sequenced by immunoSEQ multiplex PCR, and TCRdb holds only the in-frame ones, with some missing. The repertoire includes 2 million to 3 million clones, roughly 92% of them detected once, and around 0.14% sits in the top ten. The specimen was naive CD4+ T cells sorted from blood. All receptors come from a man aged 18 to 29 in good health. The CDR3 runs from the conserved cysteine through the conserved F or W. A D gene is named only where the DNA matches it firmly. Size is stated for part of the rows, as once, few or many counts, or as a class when the clone is expanded.

TGTGCCAGCAGCCAAGGGACTAGCGGGGGGCCGGGCACAGATACGCAGTATTTT	CASSQGTSGGPGTDTQYF	TRBJ2-3	TRBD2	.	TRBV13
TGTGCCAGCAGCTCCGGGAATAGCAATCAGCCCCAGCATTTT	CASSSGNSNQPQHF	TRBJ1-5	.	.	TRBV12-1
TGCGCCAGCAGCGGGACTAGCGGGGGGGCTGGAGATACGCAGTATTTT	CASSGTSGGAGDTQYF	TRBJ2-3	TRBD2	.	TRBV5-1
TGTGCCTCCCGCGGGCAGGGGGCTCGAGAGCAGTACTTC	CASRGQGAREQYF	TRBJ2-7	TRBD1	.	TRBV2
TGTGCCATTAGGACTAGCGGGGACCGGACCTACGAGCAGTACTTC	CAIRTSGDRTYEQYF	TRBJ2-7	TRBD2	.	TRBV10-3
TGTGCCCTAGACCGTGGCCACTCGAGCTCCTACAATGAGCAGTTCTTC	CALDRGHSSSYNEQFF	TRBJ2-1	.	.	TRBV30
TGTGCCAGCTCACCACGGCAGGGCCCTGATGAAAAACTGTTTTTT	CASSPRQGPDEKLFF	TRBJ1-4	.	.	TRBV18
TGCGCCAGCAGCCTGGACAGGGGCTACAATGAGCAGTTCTTC	CASSLDRGYNEQFF	TRBJ2-1	TRBD1	.	TRBV5-1
TGTGCCAGCAGCCCGGGGGCCCTTAATGAAAAACTGTTTTTT	CASSPGALNEKLFF	TRBJ1-4	.	.	TRBV9
TGTGCCATCTGCACAGGGGGTTCACCCCTCCACTTT	CAICTGGSPLHF	TRBJ1-6	TRBD1	.	TRBV6-1
TGTGCCAGCTCACCAGGGGGGGAATCGTGGGATGAGCAGTTCTTC	CASSPGGESWDEQFF	TRBJ2-1	TRBD2	few	TRBV18
TGTGCCAGCAGCTTCCAGGGAACAGATACGCAGTATTTT	CASSFQGTDTQYF	TRBJ2-3	.	.	TRBV5-4
TGTGCCAGTAGTTATTTGGGACAGGCAACCTACGAGCAGTACTTC	CASSYLGQATYEQYF	TRBJ2-7	TRBD1	.	TRBV19
TGCAGCGTTGGTTTTACGGGACAAACCGGCTACACCTTC	CSVGFTGQTGYTF	TRBJ1-2	.	.	TRBV29-1
TGTGCCAGCAGTGGGACAGGAGTGGAGCAGTACTTC	CASSGTGVEQYF	TRBJ2-7	TRBD1	.	TRBV28
TGTGCCAGCAGTTTGGGTGTGGGGTTTTCCTACGAGCAGTACTTC	CASSLGVGFSYEQYF	TRBJ2-7	.	.	TRBV2
TGTGCCAGCAGTTTAGCGGGAGGGCCATCGGATACGCAGTATTTT	CASSLAGGPSDTQYF	TRBJ2-3	TRBD2	.	TRBV2
TGTGCCAGCAGTTGGGGGTGGGGACAGGGTCAAGATACGCAGTATTTT	CASSWGWGQGQDTQYF	TRBJ2-3	TRBD1	once	TRBV27
TGTGCCAGCAGCCAAGCCGCAGGTTATAATTCACCCCTCCACTTT	CASSQAAGYNSPLHF	TRBJ1-6	.	once	TRBV4-2
TGTGCCAGTAGTATAGTTCTCAGGGGGACTGAAGCTTTCTTT	CASSIVLRGTEAFF	TRBJ1-1	TRBD1	.	TRBV19
TGTGCCAGCAGTTTCGCGCCCGGACAGAAGAACACTGAAGCTTTCTTT	CASSFAPGQKNTEAFF	TRBJ1-1	.	.	TRBV27
TGCGCCAGCAGCTTTACAGGTAGCGAGCAGTACTTC	CASSFTGSEQYF	TRBJ2-7	.	.	TRBV5-1
TGTGCCAGCATACAGGGCGGGGGAAGCAGCGGGGAGCTGTTTTTT	CASIQGGGSSGELFF	TRBJ2-2	.	once	TRBV5-6
TGTGCCAGCAGTGAAACTGGGGTCTGGGAGACCCAGTACTTC	CASSETGVWETQYF	TRBJ2-5	.	.	TRBV6-1
TGTGCCAGCAGTCACAGGGAAACCGGGGAGCTGTTTTTT	CASSHRETGELFF	TRBJ2-2	.	.	TRBV6-6
TGCGCCAGCAGCTCCATCTTTGGGAACTCTGGAAACACCATATATTTT	CASSSIFGNSGNTIYF	TRBJ1-3	.	.	TRBV4-1
TGTGCCTGGGCCGGGACAGGCAATCAGCCCCAGCATTTT	CAWAGTGNQPQHF	TRBJ1-5	TRBD1	.	TRBV30
TGTGCCATCAGTGTTAGGACAGGGGGCACCTATGGCTACACCTTC	CAISVRTGGTYGYTF	TRBJ1-2	TRBD1	.	TRBV10-3
TGCGCCAGCAGCTTGGCAGGAGGCCAAGAGACCCAGTACTTC	CASSLAGGQETQYF	TRBJ2-5	.	.	TRBV5-1
TGTGCCAGCAGCCCTCCTAACTCCTACGAGCAGTACTTC	CASSPPNSYEQYF	TRBJ2-7	.	once	TRBV7-3
TGTGCCAGCAGCTTGGAGGTGGGACCCTACGAGCAGTACTTC	CASSLEVGPYEQYF	TRBJ2-7	.	.	TRBV5-5
TGCGCCAGCAGCGCGGGGACAGCGAACACTGAAGCTTTCTTT	CASSAGTANTEAFF	TRBJ1-1	TRBD1	few	TRBV5-1
TGCAGCGTTGAAGGACGGCCCACTAACTATGGCTACACCTTC	CSVEGRPTNYGYTF	TRBJ1-2	.	few	TRBV29-1
TGTGCCAGCAGCTTGGCAGGTAGCGGGCTCTCCTACGAGCAGTACTTC	CASSLAGSGLSYEQYF	TRBJ2-7	TRBD2	.	TRBV5-5
TGTGCCAGCTCACCAATCGGGGAGACCCAGTACTTC	CASSPIGETQYF	TRBJ2-5	.	.	TRBV18
TGTGCCAGCACCTGGACTAGCGGCGGCAATGAGCAGTTCTTC	CASTWTSGGNEQFF	TRBJ2-1	TRBD2	.	TRBV6-5
TGTGCCAGCAGCCCGACTAGCGGGAGGGCCTCCGAGCAGTTCTTC	CASSPTSGRASEQFF	TRBJ2-1	TRBD2	.	TRBV7-2
TGTGCCAGCAGCTTAATGGGCCAGGACCAAGAGACCCAGTACTTC	CASSLMGQDQETQYF	TRBJ2-5	.	.	TRBV7-2
TGTGCCAGCAGTGAAGGGATCGGGAGGGTAATAGATACGCAGTATTTT	CASSEGIGRVIDTQYF	TRBJ2-3	TRBD2	.	TRBV6-1
TGTGCCAGCAGCCCTGGACAGGGACGCACAGATACGCAGTATTTT	CASSPGQGRTDTQYF	TRBJ2-3	TRBD1	.	TRBV6-5
TGTGCCGGGGGACAGGGGGCGAAATATGGCTACACCTTC	CAGGQGAKYGYTF	TRBJ1-2	TRBD1	.	TRBV15
TGCGCCAGCAGTGAGGGCCAGCGGGCTTTCTTT	CASSEGQRAFF	TRBJ1-1	.	few	TRBV10-1
TGTGCCAGCAGCGAGCGGACGATCTCTGGAAACACCATATATTTT	CASSERTISGNTIYF	TRBJ1-3	.	.	TRBV7-8
TGTGCCAGTAGTGCCAGACAGGGAACCTACGAGCAGTACTTC	CASSARQGTYEQYF	TRBJ2-7	TRBD1	.	TRBV19
TGTGCCAGCAGCACCCTTCTTCGCAATGAGCAGTTCTTC	CASSTLLRNEQFF	TRBJ2-1	.	.	TRBV11-2
TGTGCCAGCAGCTCTTTAGGGGGCAATGAGCAGTTCTTC	CASSSLGGNEQFF	TRBJ2-1	.	.	TRBV7-3
TGTGCCAGCAGCTTGGCTGGTGGCTGGTATGGCTACACCTTC	CASSLAGGWYGYTF	TRBJ1-2	.	.	TRBV5-4
TGCGCCAGCAGCAAAGGCGGGCAGCTTAATGAAAAACTGTTTTTT	CASSKGGQLNEKLFF	TRBJ1-4	.	.	TRBV5-1
TGCGCCAGCGGATCTAGCGGGCGCACAGATACGCAGTATTTT	CASGSSGRTDTQYF	TRBJ2-3	TRBD2	.	TRBV5-1
TGCGCCAGCAGCCAAGATGGGCTACTACAGGGCTCCGGGAGAAAACTGTTTTTT	CASSQDGLLQGSGRKLFF	TRBJ1-4	.	once	TRBV4-1
TGTGCCAGCAGTGTGCTGCCGGGAGTGGTTGCAGATACGCAGTATTTT	CASSVLPGVVADTQYF	TRBJ2-3	.	.	TRBV2
TGTGCCAGCAGTCGGAACGGGGTGAACACTGAAGCTTTCTTT	CASSRNGVNTEAFF	TRBJ1-1	.	.	TRBV6-5